The present entry profiles one T cell receptor beta chain with its context. This clone was detected once. Its antigen is unknown. No much larger clonotype is one base removed from it; base qualities were not supplied. These data belong to a study of vaccination effects on CD4 cells after COVID-19 (dated by TCRdb to between 2022 and 2023). At the level of the whole study: Three convalescent patients were sampled early (day +14) and late (day +241, +227, +161 respectively) after vaccination. Across the study, the median time from the second dose to post-vaccine sampling was 72 days (range 14 to 241). The study compared SARS-CoV-2 spike-specific CD4+ TCR repertoires before and after mRNA vaccination in COVID-19 convalescent patients and infection-naive vaccine recipients. A total of 10 COVID-19 convalescent patients and a handful of SARS-CoV-2-naive healthy vaccine recipients were included in the full study. Cultures from other donors in the study were sequenced using the Oncomine TCR Beta short-read assay on an Illumina iSeq 100. The paper's findings and limits, for the study overall: At late post-vaccination timepoints, both infection-induced and vaccine-induced clones showed marked clonal contraction, consistent with waning T cell responses. In convalescent patients, the post-vaccine spike-reactive repertoire consisted mainly of new vaccine-induced clones, largely distinct from infection-induced clones. The study was limited by a small number of convalescent patients, and early post-infection timepoints were lacking.

To identify antigen-specific CD4+ T cell clonotypes by their expansion, the ViraFEST assay first stimulated PBMC with viral peptide pools and then applied TCR sequencing. After around eleven days of culture, CD4+ T cells were isolated with the EasySep CD4+ T cell isolation kit. PCR-confirmed SARS-CoV-2 infection had occurred in convalescent patients between March and December 2020, before the Alpha, Beta and Delta variants emerged in the United States. Each participant got two doses of an mRNA SARS-CoV-2 vaccine, either BNT162b2 or mRNA-1273. Some 2 million PBMC per well were cultured in IMDM with about 5.4% human AB serum, 10 IU/ml IL-2 and gentamicin, plus 10 ug/ml peptides. On days 3 and 7, half of the culture medium was replaced with fresh IL-2-containing medium. Unless otherwise noted, each peptide stimulation condition was cultured in triplicate wells. Using Ficoll-Paque Plus gradient centrifugation, PBMC were separated from whole blood and then either used fresh or cryopreserved at -140C. The spike proteins of SARS-CoV-2 and of the common cold coronaviruses HCoV-NL63, HCoV-OC43 and HCoV-229E were spanned by overlapping peptide pools. Genomic DNA was extracted from cultured CD4+ T cells with the QIAamp micro DNA kit.

Reading the germline V gene gives CDR1 SGDLS and CDR2 YYNGEE. Trimming at the junction amounts to 4 bases on V and 5 bases on J, and the germline ends lie 12 bases apart. The CDR3 measures 13 amino acids from cysteine to phenylalanine. Only the CDR3 part of the read is kept: 39 bases, read in frame from the first base. Library preparation used the immunoSEQ multiplex PCR assay. DNA from the CD4+ T cells that had been cultured and isolated underwent TCR beta CDR3 sequencing. Per the source publication's procedure: The analysis removed non-productive TCR sequences, trimmed reads to the CDR3 region, and retained only CDR3s that were 7 or more amino acids long. The MANAFEST web app was used to pick out antigen-specific clonotypes by comparing their expansion in peptide wells with that in reference cultures. For clones to be considered positive, expansion at FDR<0.05 versus reference and all other wells, an odds ratio above 5, and a frequency above 0.1% in two replicate wells were required. Clonotypes significantly expanded in SARS-CoV-2 spike wells and in at least one common cold coronavirus spike condition were defined as cross-reactive. CDR3 similarity was assessed by Levenshtein distance using the stringdist R package, and unrooted trees were constructed with ape in R 3.6.1. The immuneACCESS repertoire file appears here via TCRdb, limited to in-frame rearrangements. These files lack a portion of the clones; in checked studies, under half of the deficit traces to unresolved V genes, and the cause of the others is not known. V and J calls and clone size are as listed in that table; D and trimming were resolved from the DNA. Recorded for this sample are about 14,000 clones; 60% to 85% of them occurred a single time. The ten largest clones take up roughly 26% of the sample.

The specimen comprised CD4+ T cells from PBMCs cultured with HCoV-NL63 spike peptides, sampled after COVID-19 vaccination. Per the publication, the cell subset or site label means: HCoV-NL63 spike overlapping peptide pool stimulation. Here the chain combines TRBV9 and TRBJ2-5; no D segment can be confidently identified. This clonotype was sampled from a human donor who had a prior SARS-CoV-2 infection. The nucleotides read TGTGCCAGCAGCATCAACGCTGGGGAGACCCAGTACTTC. Its amino acids are CASSINAGETQYF.